This T cell receptor (beta chain) was identified during a study of T cell changes during pregnancy in multiple sclerosis. Trimming at V came to 5 bases and at J to 12 bases, leaving 12 bases not matched to a gene. Germline V gene sequence: CDR1 LNHDA, CDR2 SQIVND (reference sequence). The CDR3 is 15 residues long. Using immunoSEQ multiplex PCR, the repertoire was profiled, and TCRdb retains in-frame clones only, with some absent. The sample records 80,000 to 130,000 clones, more than 90% being singletons. The sequenced sample was peripheral blood, obtained in the second trimester of pregnancy. The chain joins TRBV19 to TRBJ2-1, with 11 bases aligning to TRBD2. The TCR sequence derives from a female donor with multiple sclerosis, enrolled in a pregnancy study. CDR3 in DNA: TGTGCCAGTAGTCCGACTAGCGGGATTTATAAAGGGCAGTTCTTC. It codes for CASSPTSGIYKGQFF.